These T cell receptor beta chains were read from a single sample in a study of CD8+CD57+ T cells in acquired aplastic anemia. One entry per CDR3 protein, called by TCRdb with MiXCR from the reads. Among some 160,000 distinct CDR3 sequences listed, less than 60% were seen once. The sample taken for sequencing was sorted CD4+, CD8+, or CD8+CD57+ T cells (not recorded which) from PBMCs. The origin of the receptors is a human donor with aplastic anemia. CDR3s include the opening cysteine and the closing phenylalanine or tryptophan. Fields, in order: clone size, D gene, V gene, J gene, CDR3 protein, CDR3 DNA. The D gene is left open where the match is weak. Only part of the rows carry a size: once, few, many, or a class if the clone is expanded.

clone size: NA
D gene: TRBD1
V gene: TRBV7-8
J gene: TRBJ1-5
CDR3 protein: CASSPAGTGHQPQHF
CDR3 DNA: TGTGCCAGCAGCCCGGCCGGGACAGGGCATCAGCCCCAGCATTTT

clone size: few
D gene: TRBD1
V gene: TRBV15
J gene: TRBJ2-1
CDR3 protein: CATSRDRVVNEQFF
CDR3 DNA: TGTGCCACCAGCCGGGACAGGGTGGTGAATGAGCAGTTCTTC

clone size: once
D gene: TRBD1
V gene: TRBV25-1
J gene: TRBJ2-1
CDR3 protein: CASTDRGREQFF
CDR3 DNA: TGTGCCAGCACCGACAGGGGGCGCGAGCAGTTCTTC

clone size: once
D gene: NA
V gene: TRBV29-1
J gene: TRBJ2-3
CDR3 protein: CSANRPHTDTQYF
CDR3 DNA: TGCAGCGCCAATAGACCCCACACAGATACGCAGTATTTT

clone size: NA
D gene: NA
V gene: TRBV2
J gene: TRBJ1-4
CDR3 protein: CASRPSTATNEKLFF
CDR3 DNA: TGTGCCAGCAGACCTTCGACTGCAACTAATGAAAAACTGTTTTTT

clone size: many
D gene: NA
V gene: TRBV20-1
J gene: TRBJ1-2
CDR3 protein: CSARDEGGRSYGYTF
CDR3 DNA: TGCAGTGCTAGAGATGAGGGAGGGAGAAGCTATGGCTACACCTTC

clone size: NA
D gene: NA
V gene: TRBV15
J gene: TRBJ2-6
CDR3 protein: CATSSDSGANVLTF
CDR3 DNA: TGTGCCACCAGCAGTGACTCTGGGGCCAACGTCCTGACTTTC

clone size: many
D gene: NA
V gene: TRBV11-2
J gene: TRBJ2-7
CDR3 protein: CASSLDQSSYEQYF
CDR3 DNA: TGTGCCAGCAGCTTAGACCAAAGCTCCTACGAGCAGTACTTC

clone size: few
D gene: NA
V gene: TRBV24-1
J gene: TRBJ1-2
CDR3 protein: CATSARTARNDYGYTF
CDR3 DNA: TGTGCCACCAGTGCCAGGACAGCCCGTAACGACTATGGCTACACCTTC

clone size: NA
D gene: NA
V gene: TRBV3-1
J gene: TRBJ2-5
CDR3 protein: CASSRRGRGQETQYF
CDR3 DNA: TGTGCCAGCAGCCGTAGGGGCAGAGGGCAGGAGACCCAGTACTTC

clone size: many
D gene: NA
V gene: TRBV5-4
J gene: TRBJ1-1
CDR3 protein: CASSLSPPPGVTEAFF
CDR3 DNA: TGTGCCAGCAGCTTGAGCCCCCCCCCAGGAGTCACTGAAGCTTTCTTT

clone size: NA
D gene: TRBD1
V gene: TRBV11-1
J gene: TRBJ1-6
CDR3 protein: CASSYPGAGGRHSPLHF
CDR3 DNA: TGTGCCAGCAGCTACCCAGGGGCAGGGGGCCGCCATTCACCCCTCCACTTT

clone size: NA
D gene: NA
V gene: TRBV4-1
J gene: TRBJ1-4
CDR3 protein: CASSRFRGGSDEELFF
CDR3 DNA: TGCGCCAGCAGCCGATTTAGGGGGGGGTCGGATGAAGAACTGTTTTTT

clone size: NA
D gene: TRBD1
V gene: TRBV29-1
J gene: TRBJ2-3
CDR3 protein: CSTGQVGTDTQYF
CDR3 DNA: TGCAGCACGGGACAGGTTGGGACAGATACGCAGTATTTT

clone size: NA
D gene: NA
V gene: TRBV6-2/TRBV6-3
J gene: TRBJ1-1
CDR3 protein: CASSEAKWRVTEAFF
CDR3 DNA: TGTGCCAGCAGTGAGGCCAAATGGAGGGTTACTGAAGCTTTCTTT

clone size: NA
D gene: TRBD1
V gene: TRBV7-7
J gene: TRBJ2-5
CDR3 protein: CASTKDRGQETQYF
CDR3 DNA: TGTGCCAGCACGAAGGACAGGGGGCAAGAGACCCAGTACTTC

clone size: NA
D gene: NA
V gene: TRBV2
J gene: TRBJ1-2
CDR3 protein: CASSVTGNGYTF
CDR3 DNA: TGTGCCAGCAGTGTCACCGGCAATGGCTACACCTTC

clone size: few
D gene: NA
V gene: TRBV7-7
J gene: TRBJ1-1
CDR3 protein: CASSLSRQNTDAFF
CDR3 DNA: TGTGCTAGCAGCTTATCTAGGCAGAACACTGATGCTTTCTTT

clone size: NA
D gene: NA
V gene: TRBV24-1
J gene: TRBJ1-6
CDR3 protein: CATSDEGLSNSPLHF
CDR3 DNA: TGTGCCACCAGTGACGAGGGACTTAGCAATTCACCCCTCCACTTT

clone size: many
D gene: TRBD1
V gene: TRBV12-3/TRBV12-4
J gene: TRBJ1-2
CDR3 protein: CASRATGTDGYTF
CDR3 DNA: TGTGCCAGCAGAGCTACGGGGACAGATGGCTACACCTTC

clone size: NA
D gene: TRBD1
V gene: TRBV20-1
J gene: TRBJ1-1
CDR3 protein: CSAGNPGQGNTEASF
CDR3 DNA: TGCAGTGCGGGGAACCCGGGACAGGGGAACACTGAGGCTTCCTTT

clone size: NA
D gene: TRBD2
V gene: TRBV13
J gene: TRBJ2-1
CDR3 protein: CASSYYPTSGRAYNEQFF
CDR3 DNA: TGTGCCAGCAGCTACTACCCCACTAGCGGGAGGGCCTACAATGAGCAGTTCTTC

clone size: many
D gene: NA
V gene: TRBV2
J gene: TRBJ2-6
CDR3 protein: CASYQESGANVLTF
CDR3 DNA: TGTGCCAGCTACCAGGAATCTGGGGCCAACGTCCTGACTTTC

clone size: many
D gene: NA
V gene: TRBV19
J gene: TRBJ1-6
CDR3 protein: CATKQGPPSPLHF
CDR3 DNA: TGTGCCACCAAACAGGGTCCCCCTTCACCCCTCCACTTT

clone size: once
D gene: NA
V gene: TRBV24-1
J gene: TRBJ1-5
CDR3 protein: CARENSNRARNQPQHF
CDR3 DNA: TGTGCTAGAGAAAATTCTAACAGGGCACGCAATCAGCCCCAGCATTTT

clone size: many
D gene: NA
V gene: TRBV10-3
J gene: TRBJ2-1
CDR3 protein: CAISGGGTTYNEQFF
CDR3 DNA: TGTGCCATCAGTGGGGGTGGGACCACCTACAATGAGCAGTTCTTC

clone size: once
D gene: NA
V gene: TRBV20-1
J gene: TRBJ2-5
CDR3 protein: CSARVGETQYF
CDR3 DNA: TGCAGTGCTCGAGTGGGGGAGACCCAGTACTTC

clone size: NA
D gene: TRBD2
V gene: TRBV7-9
J gene: TRBJ2-5
CDR3 protein: CAGSSGRALRETQYF
CDR3 DNA: TGTGCCGGGAGTAGCGGGAGGGCCTTGAGGGAGACCCAGTACTTC

clone size: NA
D gene: TRBD1
V gene: TRBV29-1
J gene: TRBJ1-2
CDR3 protein: CSASQGTYGYTF
CDR3 DNA: TGCAGCGCCTCACAGGGGACCTATGGCTACACCTTC

clone size: NA
D gene: NA
V gene: TRBV30
J gene: TRBJ1-5
CDR3 protein: CAWSKGLGSNQPQHF
CDR3 DNA: TGTGCCTGGAGCAAGGGGTTGGGGAGCAATCAGCCCCAGCATTTT

clone size: many
D gene: TRBD1
V gene: TRBV7-6
J gene: TRBJ1-5
CDR3 protein: CASSLGQGVQPQHF
CDR3 DNA: TGTGCCAGCAGCTTAGGACAGGGGGTTCAGCCCCAGCATTTT